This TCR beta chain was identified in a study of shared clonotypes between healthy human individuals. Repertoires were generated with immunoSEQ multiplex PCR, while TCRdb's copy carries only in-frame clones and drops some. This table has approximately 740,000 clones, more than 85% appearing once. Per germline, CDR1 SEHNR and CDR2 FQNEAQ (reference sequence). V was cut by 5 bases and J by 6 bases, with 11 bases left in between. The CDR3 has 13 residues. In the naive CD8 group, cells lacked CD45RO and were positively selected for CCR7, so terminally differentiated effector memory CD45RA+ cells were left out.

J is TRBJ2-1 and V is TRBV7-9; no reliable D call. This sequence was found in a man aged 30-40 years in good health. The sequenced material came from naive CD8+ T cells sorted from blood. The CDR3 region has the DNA TGTGCCAGCAGCCCCCCGCCCCGCAATGAGCAGTTCTTC. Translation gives CASSPPPRNEQFF.